The sequence of this T cell receptor (beta chain) was determined in a study of blood T cell repertoires in COVID-19. The wider study: Spain, Italy and the United States supplied samples that represented acute and convalescent COVID-19. From T cells, B-cell-depleted T cells, or PBMCs came the material, which was cDNA or gDNA.

In the original analysis: The authors estimated nucleated cell counts from reference gene primer amplification. Sequenced by immunoSEQ multiplex PCR; TCRdb stores in-frame clones only, minus some. V, J and clone size reflect that table, while D and trimming were determined from the DNA. The table shows about 51,000 clones, with about 86% occurring only once. This TCR came from a man older than 75 with active COVID-19. Specimen: peripheral blood.

The CDR3 sequence is CASSGTNTGELFF. The DNA for the CDR3 is TGTGCCAGCAGCGGGACTAACACCGGGGAGCTGTTTTTT. This chain uses TRBV7-3 with TRBJ2-2; perhaps TRBD2 as D (6 bases). CDR3 length: 13 amino acids. Germline loops: CDR1 SGHTA, CDR2 FQGTGA. The ends were cut back, 5 bases at V and 2 bases at J, with 6 bases in the middle.